This is a list of T cell receptor beta chains from one sample in a study of radiotherapy plus CTLA-4 blockade in lung cancer. Repertoires were generated with immunoSEQ multiplex PCR, while TCRdb's copy carries only in-frame clones and drops some. The sample contains 85,000 to 90,000 clones, more than 85% of which appear only once. The starting material was peripheral blood, obtained from a patient treated with radiotherapy plus ipilimumab. These receptor sequences come from a human donor with non-small cell lung cancer that progressed on radiotherapy plus ipilimumab. CDR3s include the opening cysteine and the closing phenylalanine or tryptophan. The order of the fields is clone size, J gene, V gene, D gene, CDR3 protein, CDR3 DNA. A D gene is named only where the DNA matches it firmly. Size values are once, few and many counts, or a class for expanded clones, and some rows have none.

size: few
J: TRBJ1-2
V: TRBV5-1
D: TRBD1
CDR3: CASSPDREGLDGYTF
DNA: TGCGCCAGCAGCCCCGACAGGGAAGGGCTCGATGGCTACACCTTC

size: -
J: TRBJ1-1
V: TRBV18
D: -
CDR3: CASSPKGDENTEAFF
DNA: TGTGCCAGCTCACCGAAAGGGGACGAGAACACTGAAGCTTTCTTT

size: -
J: TRBJ2-5
V: TRBV11-1
D: -
CDR3: CASSFSLAPQETQYF
DNA: TGTGCCAGCAGCTTCAGCCTAGCTCCCCAAGAGACCCAGTACTTC

size: few
J: TRBJ2-7
V: TRBV7-6
D: -
CDR3: CASSPGGSSFYEQYF
DNA: TGTGCCAGCAGCCCCGGGGGCAGTTCCTTCTACGAGCAGTACTTC

size: -
J: TRBJ2-7
V: TRBV21-1
D: -
CDR3: CASSCTGTGFYEQYF
DNA: TGTGCCAGCAGCTGTACCGGGACGGGGTTCTACGAGCAGTACTTC

size: -
J: TRBJ2-1
V: TRBV6-5
D: TRBD2
CDR3: CASSSGTSGSLSEQFF
DNA: TGTGCCAGCAGTTCGGGGACTAGCGGGAGTCTCAGTGAGCAGTTCTTC

size: -
J: TRBJ2-7
V: TRBV29-1
D: -
CDR3: CSVVGRGTYEQYF
DNA: TGCAGCGTTGTGGGGCGAGGGACCTACGAGCAGTACTTC

size: once
J: TRBJ2-1
V: TRBV7-3
D: TRBD2
CDR3: CASSFLAESKQFF
DNA: TGTGCCAGCAGCTTCCTAGCGGAAAGCAAGCAGTTCTTC

size: -
J: TRBJ2-1
V: TRBV7-3
D: -
CDR3: CASSLSQDNEQFF
DNA: TGTGCCAGCAGCTTAAGTCAGGATAATGAGCAGTTCTTC

size: -
J: TRBJ1-1
V: TRBV4-1
D: -
CDR3: CASSLLTGVMNTEAFF
DNA: TGCGCCAGCAGCCTACTAACTGGGGTGATGAACACTGAAGCTTTCTTT

size: -
J: TRBJ1-5
V: TRBV25-1
D: -
CDR3: CASSGGNQPQHF
DNA: TGTGCCAGCAGTGGAGGGAATCAGCCCCAGCATTTT

size: -
J: TRBJ2-2
V: TRBV4-3
D: -
CDR3: CASSQEAGQPTGELFF
DNA: TGCGCCAGCAGCCAAGAAGCGGGCCAACCCACGGGGGAGCTGTTTTTT

size: once
J: TRBJ2-3
V: TRBV4-3
D: TRBD2
CDR3: CASSQGPGLGSTDTQYF
DNA: TGCGCCAGCAGCCAAGGCCCGGGACTAGGGAGCACAGATACGCAGTATTTT

size: few
J: TRBJ2-3
V: TRBV6-5
D: -
CDR3: CASSYGLDTQYF
DNA: TGTGCCAGCAGTTATGGCTTGGATACGCAGTATTTT

size: -
J: TRBJ2-3
V: TRBV7-2
D: TRBD2
CDR3: CASSSQTSVTDTQYF
DNA: TGTGCCAGCAGCTCCCAGACTAGCGTAACAGATACGCAGTATTTT

size: -
J: TRBJ1-2
V: TRBV13
D: -
CDR3: CASSDQARFGYTF
DNA: TGTGCCAGCAGCGATCAGGCTAGGTTTGGCTACACCTTC

size: -
J: TRBJ1-4
V: TRBV6-5
D: TRBD1
CDR3: CASSRGQGTNEKLFF
DNA: TGTGCCAGCAGTCGCGGACAGGGCACTAATGAAAAACTGTTTTTT

size: once
J: TRBJ2-7
V: TRBV28
D: TRBD2
CDR3: CASSLLRVGGGTYEQYF
DNA: TGTGCCAGCAGTTTGCTCCGCGTTGGCGGGGGTACCTACGAGCAGTACTTC

size: few
J: TRBJ2-5
V: TRBV29-1
D: TRBD2
CDR3: CSILAGEETQYF
DNA: TGCAGCATTCTAGCGGGAGAAGAGACCCAGTACTTC

size: once
J: TRBJ1-5
V: TRBV6-6
D: -
CDR3: CASSYVGSNQPQHF
DNA: TGTGCCAGCAGTTACGTGGGTAGCAATCAGCCCCAGCATTTT

size: -
J: TRBJ2-3
V: TRBV7-8
D: TRBD2
CDR3: CASSPLAGSDTQYF
DNA: TGTGCCAGCAGCCCACTAGCGGGGTCAGATACGCAGTATTTT

size: -
J: TRBJ1-1
V: TRBV7-9
D: -
CDR3: CASSLSGAVKTEAFF
DNA: TGTGCCAGCAGCTTATCCGGGGCGGTAAAGACTGAAGCTTTCTTT

size: once
J: TRBJ1-1
V: TRBV18
D: -
CDR3: CASSQEMNTEAFF
DNA: TGTGCCAGCTCACAGGAGATGAACACTGAAGCTTTCTTT

size: -
J: TRBJ2-7
V: TRBV7-2
D: -
CDR3: CASSFWAALTPGEQYF
DNA: TGTGCCAGCAGCTTTTGGGCAGCACTAACCCCGGGCGAGCAGTACTTC

size: -
J: TRBJ1-3
V: TRBV5-1
D: -
CDR3: CASSLSAANSGNTIYF
DNA: TGCGCCAGCAGCTTGTCGGCCGCTAACTCTGGAAACACCATATATTTT

size: -
J: TRBJ1-2
V: TRBV7-8
D: -
CDR3: CASSLGGLGYTF
DNA: TGTGCCAGCAGCTTGGGGGGGTTGGGCTACACCTTC

size: -
J: TRBJ1-2
V: TRBV5-1
D: -
CDR3: CASSPDNNYGYTF
DNA: TGCGCCAGCAGCCCGGACAACAACTATGGCTACACCTTC

size: few
J: TRBJ1-4
V: TRBV15
D: -
CDR3: CATSRGGELFF
DNA: TGTGCCACCAGCAGAGGAGGGGAGTTGTTTTTT

size: -
J: TRBJ1-2
V: TRBV4-3
D: -
CDR3: CASSQVGKGGIDGYTF
DNA: TGCGCCAGCAGCCAAGTTGGGAAGGGCGGGATTGATGGCTACACCTTC

size: once
J: TRBJ2-7
V: TRBV2
D: -
CDR3: CASSGVSPEQYF
DNA: TGTGCCAGCAGCGGGGTCTCTCCCGAGCAGTACTTC

size: -
J: TRBJ1-2
V: TRBV6-1
D: -
CDR3: CASSARNHGYTF
DNA: TGTGCCAGCAGTGCAAGGAACCACGGCTACACCTTC

size: -
J: TRBJ2-6
V: TRBV18
D: TRBD1
CDR3: CASSPSGTGAISGANVLTF
DNA: TGTGCCAGCTCACCCTCCGGGACAGGGGCCATCTCTGGGGCCAACGTCCTGACTTTC

size: -
J: TRBJ1-5
V: TRBV19
D: -
CDR3: CASSMWAASPHF
DNA: TGTGCCAGTAGTATGTGGGCCGCCTCCCCGCATTTT

size: -
J: TRBJ1-5
V: TRBV19
D: TRBD1
CDR3: CASSARGQTPGQPQHF
DNA: TGTGCCAGTAGTGCCCGGGGACAGACACCAGGGCAGCCCCAGCATTTT

size: -
J: TRBJ2-7
V: TRBV19
D: -
CDR3: CASSIKWTGFTAFSYEQYF
DNA: TGTGCCAGTAGTATAAAATGGACTGGGTTCACGGCTTTCTCCTACGAGCAGTACTTC

size: -
J: TRBJ2-7
V: TRBV5-5
D: TRBD1
CDR3: CASSAGGSDRGTVWGEQYF
DNA: TGTGCCAGCAGCGCCGGCGGGTCCGACAGGGGAACGGTTTGGGGTGAGCAGTACTTC

size: -
J: TRBJ2-1
V: TRBV27
D: -
CDR3: CASSTGPYNEQFF
DNA: TGTGCCAGCAGTACCGGCCCATACAATGAGCAGTTCTTC

size: -
J: TRBJ2-7
V: TRBV19
D: -
CDR3: CASSPGGSIYEQYF
DNA: TGTGCCAGTAGTCCCGGTGGCTCCATCTACGAGCAGTACTTC

size: -
J: TRBJ1-5
V: TRBV6-1
D: -
CDR3: CASSVGTFSNQPQHF
DNA: TGTGCCAGCAGTGTAGGTACATTTAGCAATCAGCCCCAGCATTTT

size: once
J: TRBJ2-3
V: TRBV28
D: TRBD2
CDR3: CASRPNSGVRTVADTQYF
DNA: TGTGCCAGCAGGCCCAATAGCGGGGTACGCACTGTGGCAGATACGCAGTATTTT

size: -
J: TRBJ2-3
V: TRBV6-1
D: -
CDR3: CATPRAAGDTQYF
DNA: TGTGCCACCCCCCGGGCTGCTGGTGATACGCAGTATTTT

size: -
J: TRBJ2-7
V: TRBV11-1
D: -
CDR3: CASSTIRGTYSYEQYF
DNA: TGTGCCAGCAGCACCATCAGGGGTACCTACTCCTACGAGCAGTACTTC